Given below is one T cell receptor (beta chain) in context. This sample is drawn from a study of T cell responses to AZD1222 COVID-19 vaccine. Method: immunoSEQ multiplex PCR; TCRdb's copy keeps in-frame clones and lacks some. The sample consists of approximately 100,000 clones, less than 85% of them appearing once. CDR1 and CDR2 from the germline V gene are MNHEY and SVGAGI. V lost 0 bases, J lost 0 bases, and 6 bases lay in between. The CDR3 runs 15 residues. The rearrangement uses TRBV6-5 and TRBJ1-3; D not resolved. The receptor's source is an adult who received the AZD1222 COVID-19 vaccine. The source material was peripheral blood, sampled 28 days after the second AZD1222 dose. This CDR3 is CASSYSGDSGNTIYF. Written as DNA, the CDR3 is TGTGCCAGCAGTTACTCGGGAGACTCTGGAAACACCATATATTTT.